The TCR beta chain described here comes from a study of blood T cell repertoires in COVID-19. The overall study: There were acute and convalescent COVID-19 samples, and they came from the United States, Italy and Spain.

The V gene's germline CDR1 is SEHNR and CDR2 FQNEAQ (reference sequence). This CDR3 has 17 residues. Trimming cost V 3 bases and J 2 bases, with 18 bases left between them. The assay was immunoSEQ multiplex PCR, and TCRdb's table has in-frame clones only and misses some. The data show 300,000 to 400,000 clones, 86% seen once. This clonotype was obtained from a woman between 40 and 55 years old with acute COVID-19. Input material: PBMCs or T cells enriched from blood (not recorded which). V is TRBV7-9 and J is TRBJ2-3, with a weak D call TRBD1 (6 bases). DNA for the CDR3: TGTGCCAGCAGCTTTTATGGTGTGGGGGCATTCACAGATACGCAGTATTTT. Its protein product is CASSFYGVGAFTDTQYF.